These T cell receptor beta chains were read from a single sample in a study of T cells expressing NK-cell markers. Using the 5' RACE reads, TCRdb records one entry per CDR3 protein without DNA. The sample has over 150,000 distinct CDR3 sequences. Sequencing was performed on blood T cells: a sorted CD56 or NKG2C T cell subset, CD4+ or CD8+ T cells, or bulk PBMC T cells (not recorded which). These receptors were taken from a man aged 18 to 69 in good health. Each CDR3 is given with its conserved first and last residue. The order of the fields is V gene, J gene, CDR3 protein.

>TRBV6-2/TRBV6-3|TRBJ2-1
CASSYSGLAPYNEQFF
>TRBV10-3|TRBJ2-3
CAISDGLAGDRGDTQYF
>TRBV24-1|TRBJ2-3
CATSAGTDTDTQYF
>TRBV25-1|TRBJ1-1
CASSESTGGFTEAFF
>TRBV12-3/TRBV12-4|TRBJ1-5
CASSLDRDSHQPQHF
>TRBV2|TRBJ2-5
CASSSRDKQLRKETQYF
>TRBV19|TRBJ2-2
CASSTQGYTGELFF
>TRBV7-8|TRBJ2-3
CASSSFDRAIIDTQYF
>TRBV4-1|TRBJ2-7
CASSPQTGGPSYEQYF
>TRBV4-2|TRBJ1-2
CASSQAAFYGYTF
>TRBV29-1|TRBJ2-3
CSVGGRSSTDTQYF
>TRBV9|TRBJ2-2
CASSVLRAGELFF
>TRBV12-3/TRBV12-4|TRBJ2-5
CASSPTVSETQYF
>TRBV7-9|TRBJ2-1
CASSLPLDPSSYNEQFF
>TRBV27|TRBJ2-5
CASRGAYERAIAGAQETQYF
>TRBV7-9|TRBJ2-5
CASSSEGAQETQYF
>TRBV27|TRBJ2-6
CASSYGSGANVLTF
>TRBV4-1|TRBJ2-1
CASSQANPYNEQFF
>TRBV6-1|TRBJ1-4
CASTTTAFNNEKLFF
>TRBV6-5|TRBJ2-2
CASSYSGSKDTGELFF
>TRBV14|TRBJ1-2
CASSQEHNPIYGYTF
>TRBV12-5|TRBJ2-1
CASGERGGWDEQFF
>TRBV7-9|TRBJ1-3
CASSLGASSGNTIYF
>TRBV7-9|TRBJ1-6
CASSLEGVSSYNSPLHF
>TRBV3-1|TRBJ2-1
CASSRGVLAGRYNEQFF
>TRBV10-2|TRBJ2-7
CASSGLTDTYEQYF